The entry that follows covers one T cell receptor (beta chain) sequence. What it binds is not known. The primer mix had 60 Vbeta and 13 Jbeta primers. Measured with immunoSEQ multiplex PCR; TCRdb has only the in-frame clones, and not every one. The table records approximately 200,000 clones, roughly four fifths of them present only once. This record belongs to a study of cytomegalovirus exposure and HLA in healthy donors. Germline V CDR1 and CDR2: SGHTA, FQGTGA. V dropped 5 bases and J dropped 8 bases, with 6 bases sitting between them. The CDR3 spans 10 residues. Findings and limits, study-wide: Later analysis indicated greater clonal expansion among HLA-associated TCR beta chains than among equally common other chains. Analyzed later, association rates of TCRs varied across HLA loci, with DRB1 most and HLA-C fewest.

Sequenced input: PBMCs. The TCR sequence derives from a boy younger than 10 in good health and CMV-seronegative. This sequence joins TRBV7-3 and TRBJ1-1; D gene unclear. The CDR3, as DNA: TGTGCCAGCAGCGACGGGGAAGCTTTCTTT. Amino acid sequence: CASSDGEAFF.